This T cell receptor beta chain was found in a study of blood T cell repertoires in COVID-19. Whole-study context: From the United States, Italy and Spain came samples of acute and convalescent COVID-19.

Authors' methods: Nucleated cell counts were estimated from reference gene primer amplification. Assay: immunoSEQ multiplex PCR; the TCRdb copy retains only in-frame clones and omits some. V and J calls and clone size are copied from that table; D and trimming were computed from the DNA. The table has fewer than 85,000 clones, roughly four fifths seen once; the top ten hold about 6.5%. This clone was recorded a few times. One end of the junction does not line up with germline, which may come from a read error. The germline V gene encodes CDR1 SEHNR and CDR2 FQNEAQ (reference sequence). The CDR3 length is 8 residues.

The material sequenced was peripheral blood. The chain employs TRBV7-9 and TRBJ1-3; D remains unclear. This TCR came from a woman aged 55-70 years with acute or convalescent COVID-19. The CDR3 DNA follows: TGTGCCAGCAGCTCCGTTAATTTT. It yields the protein CASSSVNF.